This T cell receptor (beta chain) was identified during a study of blood T cell repertoires in COVID-19. Study summary: Spain, Italy and the United States supplied samples that represented acute and convalescent COVID-19.

The V end lost 7 bases, the J end lost 2 bases, and 12 bases lay between the germline ends. Per the germline V gene, CDR1 is MNHEY and CDR2 is SVGAGI. The CDR3 sequence is 14 residues long. In the source study's methods: Estimation of nucleated cell counts relied on the amplification of reference gene primers. TCRdb keeps only in-frame clones here, not all; method: immunoSEQ multiplex PCR. V, J and clone size were drawn from that table, and D and trimming were deduced from the DNA. Among roughly 100,000 clones listed, about nine tenths were seen once. Patients of the Seattle cohort, enrolled during active infection, were followed longitudinally.

The chain couples TRBV6-5 to TRBJ1-5; D remains unclear. Sample: peripheral blood. The origin of this receptor is a woman in her fifties or sixties with COVID-19, enrolled during active disease. CDR3 loop: CASTWTEGNQPQHF. CDR3 DNA sequence: TGTGCCAGCACCTGGACTGAGGGCAATCAGCCCCAGCATTTT.